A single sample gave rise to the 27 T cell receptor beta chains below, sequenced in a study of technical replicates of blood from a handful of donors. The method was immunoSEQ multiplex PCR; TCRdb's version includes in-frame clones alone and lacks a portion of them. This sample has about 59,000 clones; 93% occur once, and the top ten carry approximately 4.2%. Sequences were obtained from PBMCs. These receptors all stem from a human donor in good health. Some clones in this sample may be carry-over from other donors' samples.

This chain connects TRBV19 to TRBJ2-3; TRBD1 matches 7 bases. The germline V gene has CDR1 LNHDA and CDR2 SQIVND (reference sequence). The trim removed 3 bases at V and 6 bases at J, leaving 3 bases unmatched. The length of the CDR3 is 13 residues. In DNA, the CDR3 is TGTGCCAGTAGTATTGAGGGGGCTGATACGCAGTATTTT. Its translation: CASSIEGADTQYF.

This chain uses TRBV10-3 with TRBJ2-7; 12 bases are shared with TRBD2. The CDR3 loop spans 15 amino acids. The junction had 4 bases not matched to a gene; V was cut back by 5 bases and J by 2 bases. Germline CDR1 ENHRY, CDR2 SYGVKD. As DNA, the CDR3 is TGTGCCATCAGTTCGCGACTAGCGGGAGCCTACGAGCAGTACTTC. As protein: CAISSRLAGAYEQYF.

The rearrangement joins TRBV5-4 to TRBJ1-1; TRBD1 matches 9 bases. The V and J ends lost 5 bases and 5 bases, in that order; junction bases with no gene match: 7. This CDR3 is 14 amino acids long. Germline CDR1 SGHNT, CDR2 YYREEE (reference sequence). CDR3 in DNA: TGTGCCAGCAGTTACAGGGGGCGCGGGACTGAAGCTTTCTTT. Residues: CASSYRGRGTEAFF.

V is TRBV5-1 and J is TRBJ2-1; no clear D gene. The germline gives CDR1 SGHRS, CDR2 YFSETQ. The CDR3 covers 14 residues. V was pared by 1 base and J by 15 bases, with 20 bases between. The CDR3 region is CASSLNPNLNDRFF. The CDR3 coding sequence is TGCGCCAGCAGCTTGAACCCAAACTTGAATGATCGGTTCTTC.

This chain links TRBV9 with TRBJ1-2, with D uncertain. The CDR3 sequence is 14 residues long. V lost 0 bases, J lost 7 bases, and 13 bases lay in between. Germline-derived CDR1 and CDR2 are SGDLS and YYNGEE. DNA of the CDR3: TGTGCCAGCAGCGTAGCTCTGGGCTTCTCTGGCTACACCTTC. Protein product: CASSVALGFSGYTF. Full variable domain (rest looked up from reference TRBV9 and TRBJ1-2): DSGVTQTPKHLITATGQRVTLRCSPRSGDLSVYWYQQSLDQGLQFLIQYYNGEERAKGNILERFSAQQFPDLHSELNLSSLELGDSALYFCASSVALGFSGYTFGSGTRLTVV.

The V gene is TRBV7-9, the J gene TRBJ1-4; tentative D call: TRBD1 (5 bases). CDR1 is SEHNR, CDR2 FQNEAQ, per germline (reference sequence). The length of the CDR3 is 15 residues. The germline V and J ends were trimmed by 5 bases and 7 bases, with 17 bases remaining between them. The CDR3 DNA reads TGTGCCAGCAGCGAGAGGCAGGGCACGATTGAAAAACTGTTTTTT. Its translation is CASSERQGTIEKLFF.

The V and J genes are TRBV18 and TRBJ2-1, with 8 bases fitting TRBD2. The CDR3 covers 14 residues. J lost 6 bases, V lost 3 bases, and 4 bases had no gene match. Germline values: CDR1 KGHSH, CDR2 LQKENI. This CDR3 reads CASSPPGLVNEQFF. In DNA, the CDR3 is TGTGCCAGCTCACCCCCGGGACTAGTCAATGAGCAGTTCTTC.

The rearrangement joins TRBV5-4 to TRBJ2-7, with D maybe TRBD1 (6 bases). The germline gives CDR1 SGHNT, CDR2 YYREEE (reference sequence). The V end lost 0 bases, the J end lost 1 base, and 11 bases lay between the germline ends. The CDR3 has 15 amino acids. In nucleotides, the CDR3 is TGTGCCAGCAGCTTGGTCCCGACAGGTTCCTACGAGCAGTACTTC. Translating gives CASSLVPTGSYEQYF.

CDR3 DNA sequence: TGTGCCAGCAGCTTAGTAATCGGACAGAACACCGGGGAGCTGTTTTTT. Protein: CASSLVIGQNTGELFF. This chain joins TRBV7-6 and TRBJ2-2, with TRBD1 as a possible D gene (5 bases). CDR3 length: 16 residues. V was trimmed by 1 base and J by 1 base, leaving 10 bases between them. Germline V gene lookup returns CDR1 SGHVS and CDR2 FNYEAQ.

The CDR3 sequence: CASSLGAGANVLTF. The DNA of the CDR3 is TGTGCCAGCAGCTTAGGTGCGGGGGCCAACGTCCTGACTTTC. V usage is TRBV7-2 and J usage is TRBJ2-6; D not certain. The CDR3 contains 14 residues. Trimming removed 1 base from V and 4 bases from J, with 5 bases in between. The germline V gene has CDR1 SGHTA and CDR2 FQGNSA.

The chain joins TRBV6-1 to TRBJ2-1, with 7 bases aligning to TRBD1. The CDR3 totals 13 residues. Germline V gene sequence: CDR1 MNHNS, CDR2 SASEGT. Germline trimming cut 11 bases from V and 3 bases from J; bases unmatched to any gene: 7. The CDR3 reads CARLGTDYNEQFF. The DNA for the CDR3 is TGTGCCCGGCTAGGGACAGACTACAATGAGCAGTTCTTC.

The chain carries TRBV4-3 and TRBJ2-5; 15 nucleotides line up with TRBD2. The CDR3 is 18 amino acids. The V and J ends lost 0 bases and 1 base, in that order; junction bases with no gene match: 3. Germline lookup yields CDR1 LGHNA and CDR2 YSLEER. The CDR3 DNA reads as TGCGCCAGCAGCCAAGAGGGACTAGCGGGAGGACTCCAAGAGACCCAGTACTTC. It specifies CASSQEGLAGGLQETQYF.

The CDR3 protein is CSVEDPGQSPSNQPQHF. The CDR3 region has the DNA TGCAGCGTTGAAGACCCGGGACAGTCACCGAGCAATCAGCCCCAGCATTTT. J is TRBJ1-5 and V is TRBV29-1; 7 positions agree with TRBD1. Germline lookup yields CDR1 SQVTM and CDR2 ANQGSEA. Germline trimming cut 0 bases from V and 1 base from J; bases unmatched to any gene: 9. The CDR3 runs to 17 residues.

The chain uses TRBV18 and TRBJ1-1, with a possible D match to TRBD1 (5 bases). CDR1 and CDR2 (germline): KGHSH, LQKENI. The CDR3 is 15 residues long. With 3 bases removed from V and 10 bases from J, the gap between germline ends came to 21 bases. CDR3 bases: TGTGCCAGCTCACCGGGGATAGGGGCCCCAATGGCAGCTTTCTTT. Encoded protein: CASSPGIGAPMAAFF.

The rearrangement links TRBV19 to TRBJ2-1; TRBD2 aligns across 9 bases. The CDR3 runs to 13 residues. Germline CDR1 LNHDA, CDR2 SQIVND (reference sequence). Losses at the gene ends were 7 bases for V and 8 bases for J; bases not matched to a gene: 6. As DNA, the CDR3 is TGTGCCAGTACTCGCGGGAGGGCCGATGAGCAGTTCTTC. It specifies CASTRGRADEQFF.

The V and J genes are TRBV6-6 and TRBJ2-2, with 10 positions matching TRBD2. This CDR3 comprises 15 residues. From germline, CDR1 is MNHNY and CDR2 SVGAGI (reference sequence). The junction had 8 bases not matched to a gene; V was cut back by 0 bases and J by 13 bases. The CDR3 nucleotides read TGTGCCAGCAGTTACTCTTTAGCGGGAGGCCAGGGGCTGTTTTTT. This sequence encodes CASSYSLAGGQGLFF.

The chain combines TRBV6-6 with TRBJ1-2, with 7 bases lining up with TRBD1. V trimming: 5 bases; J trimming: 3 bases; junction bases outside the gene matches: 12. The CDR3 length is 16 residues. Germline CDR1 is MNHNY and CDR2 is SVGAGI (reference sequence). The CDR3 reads CASSRKQGTQDYGYTF. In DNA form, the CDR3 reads TGTGCCAGCAGTAGGAAACAGGGGACTCAAGACTATGGCTACACCTTC.

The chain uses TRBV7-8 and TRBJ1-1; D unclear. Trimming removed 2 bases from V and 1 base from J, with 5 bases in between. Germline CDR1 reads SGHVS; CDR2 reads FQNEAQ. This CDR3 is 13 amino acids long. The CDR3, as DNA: TGTGCCAGCAGCTTAAACACGAACACTGAAGCTTTCTTT. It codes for CASSLNTNTEAFF.

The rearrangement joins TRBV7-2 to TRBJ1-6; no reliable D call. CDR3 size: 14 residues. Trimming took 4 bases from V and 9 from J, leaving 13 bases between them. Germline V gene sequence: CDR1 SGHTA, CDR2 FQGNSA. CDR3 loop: CASSSTVSGSPLHF. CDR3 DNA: TGTGCCAGCAGCTCGACTGTTAGCGGTTCACCCCTCCACTTT.

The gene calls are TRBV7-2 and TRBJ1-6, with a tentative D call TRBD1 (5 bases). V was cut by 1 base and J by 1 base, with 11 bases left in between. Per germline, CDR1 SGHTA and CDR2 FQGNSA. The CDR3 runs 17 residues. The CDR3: CASSLVGGSSYNSPLHF. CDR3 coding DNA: TGTGCCAGCAGCTTAGTCGGGGGGAGTTCCTATAATTCACCCCTCCACTTT.

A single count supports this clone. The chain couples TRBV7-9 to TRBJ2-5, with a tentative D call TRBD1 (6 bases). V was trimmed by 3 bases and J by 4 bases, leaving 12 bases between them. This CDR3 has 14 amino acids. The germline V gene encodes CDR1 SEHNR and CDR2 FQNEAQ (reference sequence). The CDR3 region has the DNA TGTGCCAGCAGCTTGGGCAGGGGATTAGAGACCCAGTACTTC. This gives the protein CASSLGRGLETQYF.

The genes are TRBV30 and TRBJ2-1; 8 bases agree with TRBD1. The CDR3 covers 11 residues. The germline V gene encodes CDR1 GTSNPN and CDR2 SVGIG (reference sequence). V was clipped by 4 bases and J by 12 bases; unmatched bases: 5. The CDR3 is CAWNSGGTQFF. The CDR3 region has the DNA TGTGCCTGGAATTCAGGGGGCACGCAGTTCTTC.

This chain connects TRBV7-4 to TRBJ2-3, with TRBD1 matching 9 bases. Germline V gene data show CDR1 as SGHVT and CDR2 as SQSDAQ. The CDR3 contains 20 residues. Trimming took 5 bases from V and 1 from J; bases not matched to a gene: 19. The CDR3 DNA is TGTGCCAGCAGCCACCGGGACAGGGAATTAATCCCTTCGGGCACAGATACGCAGTATTTT. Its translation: CASSHRDRELIPSGTDTQYF.

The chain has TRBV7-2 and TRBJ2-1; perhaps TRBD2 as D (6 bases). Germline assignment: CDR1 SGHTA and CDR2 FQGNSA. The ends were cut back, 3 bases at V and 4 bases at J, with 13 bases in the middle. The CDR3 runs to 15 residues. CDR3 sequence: CASSLGGPGYNEQFF. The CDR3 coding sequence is TGTGCCAGCAGCTTGGGAGGTCCGGGTTACAATGAGCAGTTCTTC.

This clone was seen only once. The CDR3 DNA reads as TGTGCCAGCAGTGCGGACAGAAACCCCCACGAGCAGTACTTC. Translating it yields CASSADRNPHEQYF. The rearrangement links TRBV6-1 to TRBJ2-7; a weak D match, TRBD1 (6 bases). V was cut by 4 bases and J by 5 bases, with 15 bases left in between. The CDR3 contains 14 residues. The germline V gene encodes CDR1 MNHNS and CDR2 SASEGT.

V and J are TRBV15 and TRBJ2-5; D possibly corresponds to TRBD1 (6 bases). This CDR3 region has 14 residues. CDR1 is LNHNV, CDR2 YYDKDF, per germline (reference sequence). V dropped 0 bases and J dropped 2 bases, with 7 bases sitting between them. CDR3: CATSRERGQETQYF. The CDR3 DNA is TGTGCCACCAGCAGAGAGAGGGGGCAAGAGACCCAGTACTTC.

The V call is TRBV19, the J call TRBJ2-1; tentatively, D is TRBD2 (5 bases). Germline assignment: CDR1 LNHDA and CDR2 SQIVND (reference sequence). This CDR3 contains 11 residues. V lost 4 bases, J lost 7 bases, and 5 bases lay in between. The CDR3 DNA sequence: TGTGCCAGTAGTACGGGGAATGAGCAGTTCTTC. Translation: CASSTGNEQFF. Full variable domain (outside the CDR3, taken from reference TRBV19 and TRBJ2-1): DGGITQSPKYLFRKEGQNVTLSCEQNLNHDAMYWYRQDPGQGLRLIYYSQIVNDFQKGDIAEGYSVSREKKESFPLTVTSAQKNPTAFYLCASSTGNEQFFGPGTRLTVL.